This TCR beta chain was identified in a study of T cell repertoires in ileal Crohn's disease (dated by TCRdb to 2018 to 2020). About the study as a whole: At the time of surgery, 35% of patients were active smokers, and the median duration of disease was 7.9 years. Every patient underwent surgery because of a complication, which was stricturing disease in around 60% and penetrating disease in 39%. Postoperative therapy was given to about half of the patients, with thiopurines administered to 11 patients and anti-TNF agents administered to approximately 20 patients. TCR repertoire analysis was done in fewer than 75 Crohn's disease patients from a prospective multicentre cohort. The study ran alongside a multicentre cohort designed to identify predictors of early endoscopic recurrence after ileocolonic resection. A Rutgeerts score higher than i0 was the definition used for endoscopic postoperative recurrence. A total of about 170 mucosal samples from roughly 57 patients were sequenced, collected from several sites on the surgical specimen and at postoperative endoscopy. The full study reports these points: Mucosal CD4 and CD8 T cells were sorted and sequenced only in a subgroup of patients, whose size was not stated. Patients who were active smokers at surgery had a significantly higher proportion of clonal expansions than non-smokers (around 26% vs 18%, p=0.02). Endoscopic recurrence was found to be associated with higher high-frequency clone percentages at surgery, and recurrence was observed in all patients with clonality above 26.8% (18/57). Sorted CD8 T cells carried more high-frequency clones than CD4 T cells, suggesting mucosal expansions were mainly CD8.

The germline V gene (reference sequence) gives CDR1 as MNHEY and CDR2 as SMNVEV. A distance of 11 bases separates the germline ends of V and J, which lose 3 bases and 3 bases respectively. From the cysteine up to the phenylalanine, the CDR3 has a length of 14 residues. The sequence is cut down to CDR3 DNA, 42 bases in frame from base 1. For this clone: Which antigen it targets is not known. Nothing much larger sits one base from this clone, and base qualities are not available.

Around 500 nanograms of biopsy DNA per sample were submitted for commercial TCRB immunosequencing. CDR3 regions were amplified from genomic DNA by Adaptive Biotechnology using a two-step, amplification bias-controlled multiplex PCR. Primers for every V and J gene segment were used in the first PCR, and barcodes and Illumina adapters were added in the second PCR. CDR3 libraries were sequenced on an Illumina instrument. Regarding the original processing steps: The analysis used both the pipelines supplied by the vendor and custom analysis of the raw data in R/Bioconductor with R version 3.3.0. Clonality, which ranges from 0 to 1, was calculated as the inverse of the normalised Shannon entropy across all productive clones. The repertoire share taken up by the top 100 clones defined high-frequency clones, and only clones that passed a 95% confidence test were kept. Overlap between samples was measured with the Morisita-Horn index, while repertoire diversity was measured with the Simpson index. Sourced from immuneACCESS, this table was stored by TCRdb with only in-frame sequences that have V and J called. A share of the clones is absent; for the studies checked, an unresolved V gene accounts for under half, and the remainder has no known explanation. V and J calls and clone size are copied from that table; D and trimming were computed from the DNA. Present in this sample are about 14,000 clones, about 70% of which were seen just once. The ten largest clones capture 5.9% of the sample.

Eligible patients were adults with ileal or ileocolonic Crohn's disease who had an indication for ileocolonic resection. Whole ileal mucosal biopsies were stored frozen at -80°C before DNA extraction. Genomic DNA was isolated from frozen whole biopsies using a TRizol-based method, and the DNA was quantified with a NanoDrop 2000 spectrophotometer. The chain links TRBV27 with TRBJ1-1; a weak D assignment points to TRBD1 (5 bases agree). The clonotype was recovered from an adult with Crohn's disease. What was sequenced was ileal tissue. The CDR3 region reads CASSFTGRDTEAFF. The bases read TGTGCCAGCAGTTTCACGGGGCGGGACACTGAAGCTTTCTTT.